This TCR beta chain derives from a study of regulatory dendritic cells for organ transplantation listed by TCRdb under 2017. Some background on the complete study: Monocytes were cultured with vitamin D3 on days 0 and 4 and with IL-10 on day 4 to generate regulatory dendritic cells. On day 6, LPS was added to the DC cultures to test how the DCs responded to a strong maturation-inducing agent. Before and after allostimulation with regulatory or mature dendritic cells, TCRbeta repertoires were sequenced from sorted naive and memory CD4+ and CD8+ T cells. Study-wide conclusions, independent of this receptor: The authors pointed out considerable heterogeneity between individuals in the alloreactive memory CD8+ T cell pool, and only a couple of subjects were sequenced. Among the resting subsets, memory CD8+ T cells contained the most alloreactive TCR clonotypes. Highly diverse repertoires were observed in naive CD4+ and CD8+ T cells, whereas lower diversity was observed in memory cells, and the most oligoclonal repertoires were found in memory CD8+ cells. In both subjects, allostimulation led to expansion of memory CD8+ clones, although regulatory dendritic cells appeared to cause more limited expansion than mature dendritic cells did.

A multiplexed two-step PCR with Vbeta-specific forward primers and Jbeta-specific reverse primers was used to amplify the TCRbeta CDR3 regions. Through the immunoSEQ service, the TCRbeta libraries were run on an Illumina instrument for sequencing. In the source study's methods: IMGT annotation was used to assign V, D and J genes, and synthetic CDR3 analogues were used to correct counts for multiplex PCR bias. In the immunoSEQ Analyzer, repertoire clonality was calculated as one minus the normalized Shannon entropy. Clonal expansion was defined by Fisher's exact test with Benjamini-Hochberg false discovery rate control, using two-tailed P<0.01. Drawn from immuneACCESS, this table holds only the in-frame rearrangements with V and J called that TCRdb kept. Clones are partly lost; checked studies trace under half to an unresolved V gene and leave the rest unexplained. The V and J calls and clone size come from that table; D and trimming were worked out from the DNA. For this sample there are 20,000 to 25,000 clones; less than 90% appear just once. The ten largest clones add up to around 0.26% of the sample.

CDR1 and CDR2 are drawn from the germline V gene (reference sequence): SGHNT, YYREEE. From the cysteine through the phenylalanine, the CDR3 covers 13 amino acids. The retained sequence is limited to the CDR3, 39 bases, with the frame set at the first base. Cut back by 3 bases and 6 bases, the V and J ends lie 12 bases apart. Sorted T cell subsets were CFSE-labeled and co-cultured for about five days with allogeneic regulatory or mature dendritic cells at a 1:10 DC:T ratio. FACS was used to sort CD4+ or CD8+ cells into naive T cells, defined as CD45RA+, and memory T cells, defined as CD45RO+. A couple of healthy control subjects provided the T cells used for TCR sequencing. Genomic DNA was extracted with the Qiagen DNeasy Blood & Tissue Kit. In the case of this clone: This receptor's antigen is unknown. No base-level quality is on record; no much larger clone is a single base apart.

The sequence is built from TRBV5-4 and TRBJ1-2, with an unclear D gene assignment. The material sequenced was naive CD4+ T cells from blood cultured with dendritic cells. Reading the label with the study, this specimen's cell subset or site is: CD45RA+ naive T cells. This TCR derives from a human donor in good health. Here is the DNA: TGTGCCAGCAGCTCACGACCCGGTGATGGCTACACCTTC. It translates to CASSSRPGDGYTF.